This T cell receptor beta chain was recorded in a study of blood T cell repertoires in COVID-19. About the research overall: Donors in the United States, Italy and Spain gave samples during acute or convalescent COVID-19. Sample material is recorded as cDNA or gDNA derived from T cells, B-cell-depleted T cells, or PBMCs.

In the authors' methods: Quantification of nucleated cells was approximated via reference gene primer amplification. The method was immunoSEQ multiplex PCR; TCRdb's version includes in-frame clones alone and lacks a portion of them. The V and J calls and clone size are taken from that table; D and trimming were inferred from the DNA. The profile shows about 240,000 clones, 83% of them singletons. Residents of 24 US areas, aged roughly 18 to 89 years, made up the participants. Sequencing was performed on PBMCs or T cells enriched from blood (not recorded which). The source of this sequence is a woman in her 40s who had been exposed to COVID-19.

The CDR3 is CASSPRGNQPQHF. CDR3 in DNA: TGTGCCAGCAGCCCCAGGGGCAATCAGCCCCAGCATTTT. The rearrangement uses TRBV6-2 or TRBV6-3 and TRBJ1-5; D may be TRBD1 (5 bases). Germline V CDR1 and CDR2: MNHEY, SVGEGT. V lost 6 bases, J lost 2 bases, and 8 bases lay in between. The CDR3 runs to 13 residues.